The 24 T cell receptor beta chains reported below all come from one sample, sequenced in a study of T cells in Graves' hyperthyroidism and ophthalmopathy (dated by TCRdb to the late 2010s). The method was multiplex PCR. This sample was sequenced with an Illumina HiSeq 2000. The TCR beta CDR3 regions were amplified from RNA transcripts. The TCR CDR3 was subjected to a first round of RT-PCR using the HTBI primer set and the Qiagen OneStep RT-PCR kit. TCRdb trimmed public reads at Q25 via fastp, called clones via MiXCR and kept in-frame beta chains. CDR3 protein duplicates are merged, each entry listing the most common genes and DNA. Within this sample are around 350,000 distinct CDR3 sequences, with roughly 15% of them counted one time only. The leading ten clones occupy under 25% of the sample. Sequenced: blood. Every receptor here comes from a woman aged 60-75 years with Graves' ophthalmopathy.

The chain recombines TRBV5-1 with TRBJ1-4, with D hard to call. Trimming left V 4 bases short and J 8 bases short, with 18 bases between. Germline-derived CDR1 and CDR2 are SGHRS and YFSETQ. The CDR3 totals 15 residues. CDR3 nucleotide sequence: TGCGCCAGCAGCGTGGACGGATCCAAGGGAGAAAAACTGTTTTTT. It codes for CASSVDGSKGEKLFF.

There are many counts of this clonotype. The V gene is TRBV10-1, the J gene TRBJ2-7; 9 nucleotides align to TRBD2. The length of the CDR3 is 15 residues. Looked up from germline, CDR1 is WNHNN and CDR2 is SYGVQD (reference sequence). Germline trimming cut 1 base from V and 5 bases from J; bases unmatched to any gene: 6. CDR3 coding DNA: TGCGCCAGCAGTGAGTTGGCGGGAGGGCCTGACGAGCAGTACTTC. Its translation is CASSELAGGPDEQYF.

This clonotype was counted ten times or more. The V call is TRBV5-1, the J call TRBJ2-3; 8 nucleotides align to TRBD2. Germline-derived CDR1 and CDR2 are SGHRS and YFSETQ. V shed 4 bases, J shed 5 bases, and the junction held 9 bases outside the gene matches. There are 15 residues in the CDR3. CDR3 sequence: CASSHKVGRGDTQYF. Written as DNA, the CDR3 is TGCGCCAGCAGCCACAAAGTCGGGAGGGGAGATACGCAGTATTTT.

About this clonotype itself: A read error may be the cause here, since a much bigger clone is one base away. The J gene is TRBJ2-4, the V gene TRBV11-2; D may be TRBD2 (6 bases). The CDR3 has 16 residues. Germline CDR1 reads SGHAT; CDR2 reads FQNNGV. This CDR3 is CASSTGTLLAKNIQHF. In DNA, the CDR3 is TGTGCCAGCAGCACCGGGACTTTACTAGCCAAAAACATTCAGCACTTC.

The V call is TRBV28, the J call TRBJ1-2; D perhaps matches TRBD1 (5 bases). Germline CDR1 is MDHEN and CDR2 is SYDVKM. V was pared by 7 bases and J by 4 bases, with 13 bases between. The CDR3 loop spans 13 amino acids. CDR3 loop: CASNFGTTYGYTF. As DNA, the CDR3 is TGTGCCAGCAATTTCGGGACGACCTATGGCTACACCTTC.

This clonotype has at least ten counts. This sequence joins TRBV15 and TRBJ2-7, with unresolved D. Trimming took off 3 bases at V and 0 bases at J, with 15 bases between the two ends. CDR1 and CDR2 (germline): LNHNV, YYDKDF (reference sequence). The CDR3 is 16 residues long. The DNA for the CDR3 is TGTGCCACCAGCAGTTACCACGGACGGAGCTCCTACGAGCAGTACTTC. It yields the protein CATSSYHGRSSYEQYF.

This clonotype occurred a few times. The genes are TRBV20-1 and TRBJ2-7, with D maybe TRBD1 (6 bases). Germline values: CDR1 DFQATT, CDR2 SNEGSKA (reference sequence). V was cut by 1 base and J by 3 bases, with 13 bases left in between. The CDR3 runs 14 residues. The CDR3 sequence is CSARAQTGIYEQYF. The CDR3 DNA is TGCAGTGCTAGAGCCCAAACAGGGATCTACGAGCAGTACTTC.

This clonotype was counted many times. J is TRBJ2-7 and V is TRBV5-1, with TRBD1 matching 8 bases. V dropped 4 bases and J dropped 7; count of bases not matched to a gene: 7. Germline CDR1 and CDR2: SGHRS and YFSETQ. The CDR3 is 13 residues long. The CDR3 DNA follows: TGCGCCAGCAGCCTCCAGGGGGCGCGAGAGCAGTACTTC. Its protein product is CASSLQGAREQYF.

The table lists this clonotype with many counts. This chain links TRBV5-1 with TRBJ2-1; 11 bases line up with TRBD2. V was pared by 2 bases and J by 7 bases, with 8 bases of the junction left unmatched. Germline V gene lookup returns CDR1 SGHRS and CDR2 YFSETQ. The CDR3 consists of 16 residues. CDR3 in amino acids: CASSLSPGLAENEQFF. Here the CDR3 DNA reads TGCGCCAGCAGCTTATCGCCGGGACTAGCGGAGAATGAGCAGTTCTTC.

This clonotype was picked up a small number of times. V usage is TRBV12-3 or TRBV12-4 and J usage is TRBJ2-1; no definite D call. With 7 bases removed from V and 9 bases from J, the gap between germline ends came to 10 bases. The CDR3 has 11 amino acids. CDR3: CASTLTIEQFF. CDR3 bases: TGTGCCAGCACTCTCACCATTGAGCAGTTCTTC.

Only a few counts were recorded for this clonotype. V and J are TRBV24-1 and TRBJ2-5, with D possibly being TRBD1 (5 bases). CDR1 and CDR2 from the germline V gene are KGHDR and SFDVKD. Deletions cut 4 bases from V and 4 bases from J, with 12 bases between. This CDR3 has 14 amino acids. CDR3 region: CATSDSGFPETQYF. DNA of the CDR3: TGTGCCACCAGTGACTCAGGGTTCCCAGAGACCCAGTACTTC.

This clonotype was recorded at least ten times. The chain links TRBV2 to TRBJ1-5, with TRBD1 matching over 7 bases. After removal of 1 base from V and 5 bases from J, the junction contained 5 bases not matched to a gene. The CDR3 runs to 15 residues. Germline V gene lookup returns CDR1 SNHLY and CDR2 FYNNEI. CDR3 sequence reads: CASSEVGRGDQPQHF. CDR3 coding DNA: TGTGCCAGCAGTGAAGTAGGCAGGGGGGATCAGCCCCAGCATTTT.

This clonotype was seen more than once but under ten times. The chain carries TRBV10-3 and TRBJ2-7; 10 bases agree with TRBD1. Trimming at V came to 6 bases and at J to 5 bases, leaving 10 bases not matched to a gene. The CDR3 is 15 amino acids. Germline CDR1 is ENHRY and CDR2 is SYGVKD. The CDR3: CAISGDRGLSNEQYF. The CDR3 nucleotides are TGTGCCATCAGCGGGGACAGGGGATTGAGTAACGAGCAGTACTTC.

This clonotype was observed a handful of times. The chain employs TRBV5-4 and TRBJ2-1; 7 positions match TRBD2. The trim removed 5 bases at V and 3 bases at J, leaving 5 bases unmatched. CDR3 length: 14 amino acids. Germline CDR1 reads SGHNT; CDR2 reads YYREEE (reference sequence). The CDR3 loop is CASSISSGYNEQFF. Written as DNA, the CDR3 is TGTGCCAGCAGTATTTCTAGCGGCTACAATGAGCAGTTCTTC. Using reference TRBV5-4 and TRBJ2-1 for the parts outside the CDR3, the full variable domain is ETGVTQSPTHLIKTRGQQVTLRCSSQSGHNTVSWYQQALGQGPQFIFQYYREEENGRGNFPPRFSGLQFPNYSSELNVNALELDDSALYLCASSISSGYNEQFFGPGTRLTVL.

This clonotype was counted between two and nine times. The chain has TRBV6-4 and TRBJ1-1; D unresolved. The length of the CDR3 is 12 residues. The V end lost 2 bases, the J end lost 6 bases, and 7 bases lay between the germline ends. Germline V gene data show CDR1 as MRHNA and CDR2 as SNTAGT. The CDR3 spells CASSDLNPEAFF. Written as DNA, the CDR3 is TGTGCCAGCAGTGACCTCAATCCTGAAGCTTTCTTT.

This clonotype was detected ten times or more. The V and J genes are TRBV24-1 and TRBJ1-4; the D is unclear. The CDR3 is 14 amino acids. The germline V gene has CDR1 KGHDR and CDR2 SFDVKD. The V gene lost 6 bases and the J gene lost 4 bases, with 11 bases spanning the gap. The CDR3 reads CATSRPGNNEKLFF. The CDR3 region has the DNA TGTGCCACCAGTCGTCCGGGAAATAATGAAAAACTGTTTTTT.

This clonotype was counted at least ten times. The rearrangement links TRBV12-3 or TRBV12-4 to TRBJ2-1; the match to TRBD2 covers 9 bases. This CDR3 is built from 19 residues. V gave up 7 bases and J gave up 2 bases; unmatched junction bases: 18. The chain's CDR3 is CASTPVGGSSGTTYNEQFF. As DNA, the CDR3 is TGTGCCAGCACGCCCGTTGGGGGTTCTAGCGGGACAACCTACAATGAGCAGTTCTTC.

V usage is TRBV6-2 or TRBV6-3 and J usage is TRBJ2-7, with 8 positions matching TRBD1. V lost 0 bases and J lost 5; bases outside the gene matches: 12. Germline V gives CDR1 MNHEY, CDR2 SVGEGT. The CDR3 is 17 residues long. The DNA for the CDR3 is TGTGCCAGCAGTTACTCGAGGATGGGACAGGTAGCACACGAGCAGTACTTC. Amino acid sequence: CASSYSRMGQVAHEQYF.

This clonotype was picked up many times. The gene calls are TRBV28 and TRBJ2-7; possibly TRBD2 for D (6 bases). The ends were cut back, 2 bases at V and 0 bases at J, with 8 bases in the middle. This CDR3 has 14 amino acids. CDR1 and CDR2 from the germline V gene are MDHEN and SYDVKM. CDR3 protein: CASSLQAGSYEQYF. CDR3 in DNA: TGTGCCAGCAGTTTACAAGCGGGCTCCTACGAGCAGTACTTC.

The genes are TRBV5-1 and TRBJ2-1; 14 bases are a match to TRBD2. J was trimmed by 5 bases and V by 0 bases; bases with no gene match: 4. Germline V CDR1 and CDR2: SGHRS, YFSETQ. The CDR3 covers 17 residues. The CDR3 loop reads CASSLGLAGGFNNEQFF. The DNA for the CDR3 is TGCGCCAGCAGCTTGGGACTAGCGGGAGGGTTCAACAATGAGCAGTTCTTC.

This clonotype came up many times. V gene TRBV20-1 combines with J gene TRBJ2-1, with TRBD2 matching 8 bases. The junction had 9 bases not matched to a gene; V was cut back by 0 bases and J by 2 bases. Germline lookup yields CDR1 DFQATT and CDR2 SNEGSKA (reference sequence). This CDR3 has 17 amino acids. The CDR3 reads CSARDLYGREPYNEQFF. In nucleotides, the CDR3 is TGCAGTGCTAGAGATCTATACGGGAGGGAACCCTACAATGAGCAGTTCTTC.

This clonotype was observed at least ten times. This chain connects TRBV20-1 to TRBJ2-1; 7 bases agree with TRBD1. The ends lost 6 bases at V and 10 bases at J; junction bases unmatched: 18. Per germline, CDR1 DFQATT and CDR2 SNEGSKA (reference sequence). There are 15 residues in the CDR3. The CDR3 loop reads CSARDSSYNTGEQFF. The CDR3 DNA reads as TGCAGTGCCAGGGACAGTTCATACAACACCGGCGAGCAGTTCTTC.

This clonotype was observed once. Given a much more abundant clone one base away, this may be a read error. The chain employs TRBV20-1 and TRBJ2-3; 10 bases map to TRBD2. The CDR3 length is 17 residues. The germline gives CDR1 DFQATT, CDR2 SNEGSKA (reference sequence). The DNA of the CDR3 is TGCAGTGTAATGGAGGCTAGCGGGAGATGGGGTCCAGATACGCTGTATTTT. This gives the protein CSVMEASGRWGPDTLYF.

This clonotype showed up many times. The rearrangement uses TRBV24-1 and TRBJ2-1; tentatively, D is TRBD2 (6 bases). From germline, CDR1 is KGHDR and CDR2 SFDVKD. The CDR3 spans 17 residues. The ends were cut back, 5 bases at V and 2 bases at J, with 18 bases in the middle. CDR3: CATSAPNRDFAYNEQFF. The CDR3 bases are TGTGCCACCAGTGCCCCTAACCGGGACTTCGCCTACAATGAGCAGTTCTTC.